These T cell receptor beta chains were read from a single sample in a study of human T cells and chemical hapten exposure. TCRdb re-called the RACE reads through MiXCR, storing one row per CDR3 protein. The data hold approximately 400,000 distinct CDR3 sequences, with less than 6.5% observed a single time. The sample in question was whole blood, obtained in connection with sensitization to the hapten diphenylcyclopropenone (DPC). The receptors stem from a woman aged 45-60 years with alopecia areata. Some clones in this sample may be carry-over from other donors' samples. Each CDR3 is given with its conserved first and last residue.

v_gene	j_gene	CDR3aa
TRBV11-2	TRBJ2-1	CASSLGDRVINEQFF
TRBV20-1	TRBJ2-1	CSARLRAGFAYNEQFF
TRBV20-1	TRBJ2-7	CSARAKTDSREQYF
TRBV25-1	TRBJ1-3	CASSTRGRAGNTIYF
TRBV3-1	TRBJ1-6	CASSRSNSPLHF
TRBV2	TRBJ2-7	CASRRTGPSYEQYF
TRBV25-1	TRBJ1-5	CASSEWANCNQPQHF
TRBV5-6	TRBJ2-1	CASSLGTSGTYNEQFF
TRBV5-1	TRBJ2-5	CASSLETGEETQYF
TRBV9	TRBJ2-1	CASSAPTDEQFF
TRBV4-3	TRBJ2-2	CASSPSAGGTGELFF
TRBV9	TRBJ2-5	CASSVEEGTQYF
TRBV6-6	TRBJ2-5	CASRQGTQYF
TRBV12-3/TRBV12-4	TRBJ1-3	CASSLGYRGSGNTIYF
TRBV7-8	TRBJ2-3	CASSLKPGPRTDTQYF
TRBV5-6	TRBJ1-1	CASSPARGAFDTEAFF
TRBV12-3/TRBV12-4	TRBJ1-2	CASSFDRNYGYTF
TRBV4-3	TRBJ2-1	CASSQEWTRNEQFF
TRBV12-3/TRBV12-4	TRBJ2-6	CASALMISGANVLTF
TRBV20-1	TRBJ2-4	CSASWEAKNIQYF
TRBV2	TRBJ2-2	CATIREDTGELFF
TRBV4-2	TRBJ2-3	CASSQGLAGDTQYF
TRBV12-5	TRBJ1-1	CASGLVRGRAFF
TRBV6-6	TRBJ1-4	CASRGTDNEKLFF
TRBV27	TRBJ1-6	CASSLSGGYNSPLHF
TRBV7-9	TRBJ1-1	CAAFYVGRPSEAFF
TRBV6-5	TRBJ1-5	CASRTGAESNQPQHF
TRBV9	TRBJ2-7	CASSVDRDYEQYF
TRBV29-1	TRBJ2-3	CSAEGTSGNPSAAADTQYF
TRBV27	TRBJ1-6	CASSQRQGANSPLHF
TRBV6-6	TRBJ1-6	CASSYRAGTVNSPLHF
TRBV5-1	TRBJ2-1	CASSAETAYNEQFF
TRBV10-3	TRBJ2-7	CAIASGARDEQYF
TRBV7-9	TRBJ2-7	CASRLDRDRGDYEQYF
TRBV9	TRBJ2-7	CASSVGDKDEQYF
TRBV7-9	TRBJ1-6	CASSLKGDASNSPLHF
TRBV5-4	TRBJ2-1	CASSLGGASGAYNEQFF
TRBV29-1	TRBJ1-1	CSVDGAGKAFF
TRBV7-8	TRBJ1-5	CASSLGVTGTQHF
TRBV12-3/TRBV12-4	TRBJ2-1	CASSLKQDNEQFF
TRBV27	TRBJ2-3	CASRRGQQGTQYF
TRBV11-3	TRBJ2-3	CASSFARGGEDTQYF
TRBV7-9	TRBJ1-2	CASSKAGGAGYTF
TRBV7-2	TRBJ1-2	CASSLVGTGGSGYTF
TRBV2	TRBJ2-2	CASSETGGGTGELFF
TRBV7-2	TRBJ2-7	CASSAAVNSYEQYF
TRBV7-3	TRBJ2-3	CASSLGQGAGDTQYF
TRBV28	TRBJ2-7	CASSPSGQGEDEQYF
TRBV20-1	TRBJ2-3	CSARAGGSTDTQYF
TRBV29-1	TRBJ1-1	CSVEPGVGEAFF